Presented here are 4 T cell receptor beta chains from one specimen sequenced in a study of T cells in localized non-small cell lung cancer. Measured with immunoSEQ multiplex PCR; TCRdb has only the in-frame clones, and not every one. The sample contains 30,000 to 50,000 clones, roughly 77% of which appear only once. The material was PBMCs, obtained before any cancer treatment. These receptors came from a woman aged 35-75 years with stage II squamous cell lung carcinoma.

The chain recombines TRBV6-5 with TRBJ2-1; no firm D call. Trimming took off 6 bases at V and 12 bases at J, with 15 bases between the two ends. The V gene's germline CDR1 is MNHEY and CDR2 SVGAGI. This CDR3 has 12 amino acids. Here the CDR3 reads CASSPQAPLQFF. The DNA for the CDR3 is TGTGCCAGCAGCCCTCAGGCTCCCTTGCAGTTCTTC.

This chain connects TRBV18 to TRBJ2-7, with D possibly being TRBD2 (6 bases). This CDR3 is built from 17 residues. Germline V gene data show CDR1 as KGHSH and CDR2 as LQKENI. V was pared by 2 bases and J by 2 bases, with 19 bases between. The CDR3 DNA reads TGTGCCAGCTCACCAGGTACTTCGGGGGATAGGGCCTACGAGCAGTACTTC. Translation: CASSPGTSGDRAYEQYF.

This clone was detected once. The V call is TRBV9, the J call TRBJ1-5, with D possibly matching TRBD1 (6 bases). V lost 4 bases and J 8 bases, leaving 16 bases between the germline ends. The CDR3 spans 14 residues. Germline lookup yields CDR1 SGDLS and CDR2 YYNGEE. CDR3 in amino acids: CASSLRDMDEPQHF. The CDR3 DNA is TGTGCCAGCAGCCTGCGGGACATGGATGAGCCCCAGCATTTT.

This chain connects TRBV7-9 to TRBJ2-3; no reliable D call. V shed 2 bases and J shed 12 bases, with 12 bases lying between them. Per the germline V gene, CDR1 is SEHNR and CDR2 is FQNEAQ (reference sequence). This CDR3 comprises 12 residues. CDR3 sequence: CASSLPPGGQYF. CDR3 nucleotide sequence: TGTGCCAGCAGCTTACCTCCCGGCGGACAGTATTTT. Supplemented by reference TRBV7-9 and TRBJ2-3, the full variable domain reads DTGVSQNPRHKITKRGQNVTFRCDPISEHNRLYWYRQTLGQGPEFLTYFQNEAQLEKSRLLSDRFSAERPKGSFSTLEIQRTEQGDSAMYLCASSLPPGGQYFGPGTRLTVL.